One and the same sample provided the 15 T cell receptor beta chains below, sequenced in a study of CD8 T cells in ankylosing spondylitis. Each CDR3 protein is one row after TCRdb ran MiXCR on the 5' RACE reads. The table shows about 130,000 distinct CDR3 sequences, with approximately 17% occurring only once. General study findings and limits: Among TCR beta sequences, a motif of eight or nine highly homologous variants appeared characteristic of ankylosing spondylitis blood.

For these receptors, no antigen is known. The sample consisted of blood, either unsorted or a sorted T cell fraction (not recorded which). Receptors originate from a male donor with ankylosing spondylitis.

This sequence joins TRBV6-2 or TRBV6-3 and TRBJ2-7; no clear D gene. This CDR3 spans 13 amino acids. The germline CDR1 and CDR2 sequences are MNHEY and SVGEGT. V was clipped by 2 bases and J by 3 bases, with 8 bases between them. The CDR3 protein is CASSYGIFYEQYF. CDR3 sequence (DNA): TGTGCCAGCAGTTACGGGATTTTCTACGAGCAGTACTTC.

The chain has TRBV9 and TRBJ2-5, with TRBD2 as a possible D gene (5 bases). V was trimmed by 4 bases and J by 5 bases, leaving 12 bases between them. The CDR3 is 13 residues long. The V gene's germline CDR1 is SGDLS and CDR2 YYNGEE. The CDR3 region is CASSSRSGETQYF. CDR3 in DNA: TGTGCCAGCAGCTCACGATCGGGGGAGACCCAGTACTTC.

This clonotype has only a few counts. V is TRBV7-9 and J is TRBJ2-3; D unresolved. Germline V gives CDR1 SEHNR, CDR2 FQNEAQ (reference sequence). The CDR3 totals 12 residues. Deletions cut 4 bases from V and 3 bases from J, with 5 bases between. CDR3 nucleotides: TGTGCCAGCAGCTCTTTTACAGATACGCAGTATTTT. Residues: CASSSFTDTQYF.

DNA for the CDR3: TGTGCCAGCCAGGGACAGGGTCACGAAAAACTGTTTTTT. Residues: CASQGQGHEKLFF. V gene TRBV28 combines with J gene TRBJ1-4; TRBD1 matches at 9 bases. With 8 bases clipped from V and 8 bases from J, the junction kept 6 bases outside the gene matches. CDR1 and CDR2 from the germline V gene are MDHEN and SYDVKM. This CDR3 has 13 amino acids. Looking up the rest from reference TRBV28 and TRBJ1-4 gives the full variable domain: DVKVTQSSRYLVKRTGEKVFLECVQDMDHENMFWYRQDPGLGLRLIYFSYDVKMKEKGDIPEGYSVSREKKERFSLILESASTNQTSMYLCASQGQGHEKLFFGSGTQLSVL.

This sequence joins TRBV6-5 and TRBJ2-2; TRBD1 might be the D (6 bases). The germline V gene has CDR1 MNHEY and CDR2 SVGAGI. Between the trimmed V and J ends, which lost 2 bases and 9 bases, there was a span of 13 bases. The CDR3 is 14 residues long. The CDR3 sequence is CASSYVTGTRELFF. DNA of the CDR3: TGTGCCAGCAGTTACGTTACAGGGACGAGGGAGCTGTTTTTT.

This clonotype was picked up a small number of times. The rearrangement uses TRBV13 and TRBJ2-2; D uncertain. Germline CDR1 PRHDT, CDR2 FYEKMQ (reference sequence). This CDR3 has 12 amino acids. The V end was cut by 6 bases, the J end by 6 bases, with 8 bases between. CDR3 nucleotide sequence: TGTGCCAGCAGGCCGAGGTCCGGGGAGCTGTTTTTT. It is translated as CASRPRSGELFF.

CDR3 bases: TGTGCCAGCAATCTGGACGGCTCCTACGAGCAGTACTTC. It yields the protein CASNLDGSYEQYF. V gene TRBV12-3 or TRBV12-4 combines with J gene TRBJ2-7; D gene ambiguous. V was trimmed by 7 bases and J by 0 bases, leaving 10 bases between them. The CDR3 is 13 amino acids.

This chain links TRBV11-2 with TRBJ2-3; 14 positions match TRBD2. Germline V gives CDR1 SGHAT, CDR2 FQNNGV. With 5 bases clipped from V and 3 bases from J, the junction kept 7 bases outside the gene matches. The CDR3 contains 17 residues. CDR3 nucleotide sequence: TGTGCCAGCAGCCTACCGGGACTAGCGGGAGTAACAGATACGCAGTATTTT. Its protein is CASSLPGLAGVTDTQYF.

The rearrangement links TRBV7-6 to TRBJ2-3, with 9 bases fitting TRBD1. The CDR3 runs 16 residues. Trimming at V came to 3 bases and at J to 2 bases, leaving 6 bases not matched to a gene. The germline CDR1 and CDR2 sequences are SGHVS and FNYEAQ. The CDR3 sequence is CASSFQGTGFTDTQYF. CDR3 in DNA: TGTGCCAGCAGCTTCCAGGGGACAGGGTTCACAGATACGCAGTATTTT.

The rearrangement uses TRBV20-1 and TRBJ1-1, with D uncertain. Germline V CDR1 and CDR2: DFQATT, SNEGSKA (reference sequence). V lost 2 bases to trimming and J lost 2 bases, with 21 bases between them. The CDR3 totals 17 residues. In DNA form, the CDR3 reads TGCAGTGCTAGATCGGGTAGGGCCGGTCTTAAAAACACTGAAGCTTTCTTT. This encodes CSARSGRAGLKNTEAFF.

V and J are TRBV4-3 and TRBJ2-7; D gene uncertain. Germline V CDR1 and CDR2: LGHNA, YSLEER. The V end was cut by 0 bases, the J end by 0 bases, with 9 bases between. The CDR3 spans 15 residues. The CDR3 reads CASSQEARSSYEQYF. CDR3 DNA: TGCGCCAGCAGCCAAGAGGCGCGGAGCTCCTACGAGCAGTACTTC.

The chain links TRBV4-1 to TRBJ1-1, with 7 bases aligning to TRBD1. From germline, CDR1 is MGHRA and CDR2 YSYEKL. The CDR3 covers 16 residues. The V gene end was trimmed by 0 bases and the J gene end by 5 bases; junction bases not matched to a gene: 9. In DNA form, the CDR3 reads TGCGCCAGCAGCCAAGATCCGGGCAGGGGGAATACTGAAGCTTTCTTT. This encodes CASSQDPGRGNTEAFF.

This clonotype appeared a few times. The rearrangement links TRBV7-9 to TRBJ2-5, with 7 positions matching TRBD2. V dropped 1 base and J dropped 0; count of bases not matched to a gene: 5. Germline CDR1 reads SEHNR; CDR2 reads FQNEAQ (reference sequence). The CDR3 sequence is 16 residues long. The CDR3 reads CASSLVGGKYQETQYF. CDR3 in DNA: TGTGCCAGCAGCTTAGTGGGGGGGAAGTACCAAGAGACCCAGTACTTC.

The chain joins TRBV4-2 to TRBJ2-2; D call uncertain. Looked up from germline, CDR1 is LGHNA and CDR2 is YNFKEQ. Trimming shortened V by 0 bases and J by 8 bases, and 7 bases separated the two germline ends. The CDR3 spans 13 residues. CDR3 DNA: TGTGCCAGCAGCCAAGAGGGTGGTGGGGAGCTGTTTTTT. Translation gives CASSQEGGGELFF.

This clonotype was found a few times. V and J are TRBV4-2 and TRBJ2-2, with 11 nucleotides matching TRBD2. Germline lookup yields CDR1 LGHNA and CDR2 YNFKEQ. This CDR3 comprises 19 residues. Trimming cost V 1 base and J 1 base; bases outside gene matches: 8. CDR3 sequence reads: CASSQVIGLAGLNTGELFF. DNA of the CDR3: TGTGCCAGCAGCCAAGTGATAGGACTAGCGGGTCTGAACACCGGGGAGCTGTTTTTT.